Listed here are 2 T cell receptor beta chains from one sample, sequenced in a study of T cell responses to AZD1222 COVID-19 vaccine. Clones were read by immunoSEQ multiplex PCR, and TCRdb kept only the in-frame ones, dropping some. The repertoire holds 90,000 to 130,000 clones, with about 95% as singletons. This sample comprised peripheral blood, obtained 28 days after the second AZD1222 dose. Receptor source: an adult who received the AZD1222 COVID-19 vaccine.

This clone has just one count. The CDR3 DNA reads TGTGCCACCAGTGATTCAGGGGGTAGCAATCAGCCCCAGCATTTT. This translates into CATSDSGGSNQPQHF. V is TRBV24-1 and J is TRBJ1-5; 7 bases align to TRBD1. V was clipped by 2 bases and J by 0 bases; unmatched bases: 0. Per germline, CDR1 KGHDR and CDR2 SFDVKD. CDR3 size: 15 residues.

The chain uses TRBV3-1 (or the pseudogene TRBV3-2) and TRBJ1-1, with no clear D. CDR3 length equals 15 residues. V was pared by 2 bases and J by 0 bases, with 10 bases between. CDR1 LGHDT and CDR2 YNNKEL come from the germline V gene (reference sequence). In nucleotides, the CDR3 is TGTGCCAGCAGCCAAAGAACCTCTGTGAACACTGAAGCTTTCTTT. Its translation is CASSQRTSVNTEAFF.